These 30 T cell receptor beta chains were all obtained from the same sample, sequenced in a study of Graves' ophthalmopathy and Graves' hyperthyroidism. RNA transcripts were the source from which TCR beta CDR3 regions were amplified. First-round RT-PCR relied on HTBI primers, and a second-round multiplex PCR came next. Each CDR3 protein is one row after TCRdb ran MiXCR on the multiplex PCR reads. The sample carries about 620,000 distinct CDR3 sequences, about a fifth recorded once. The specimen was peripheral blood. These receptors were obtained from a young woman with stable Graves' hyperthyroidism. Some clones in this sample may be carry-over from other donors' samples.

There are many counts of this clonotype. V usage is TRBV20-1 and J usage is TRBJ2-7, with unresolved D. V lost 0 bases and J lost 4, with 7 bases in between. The CDR3 contains 12 residues. Per the germline V gene, CDR1 is DFQATT and CDR2 is SNEGSKA (reference sequence). The CDR3 DNA is TGCAGTGCTAGAGATCTCGTATACGAGCAGTACTTC. This translates into CSARDLVYEQYF.

This clonotype showed up many times. The chain uses TRBV12-3 or TRBV12-4 and TRBJ1-2, with no clear D. The CDR3 length is 10 residues. Trimming left V 8 bases short and J 5 bases short, with 6 bases between. CDR3 sequence (DNA): TGTGCCAGCGGCCCTTATGGCTACACCTTC. As protein: CASGPYGYTF.

J is TRBJ1-6 and V is TRBV4-3; D call uncertain. With 0 bases removed from V and 7 bases from J, the gap between germline ends came to 13 bases. The CDR3 extends over 16 amino acids. Germline V gene lookup returns CDR1 LGHNA and CDR2 YSLEER. The CDR3: CASSQDWKGLNSPLHF. CDR3 DNA sequence: TGCGCCAGCAGCCAAGATTGGAAGGGCTTAAATTCACCCCTCCACTTT.

The chain links TRBV2 to TRBJ2-7, with D hard to call. Deletions cut 3 bases from V and 0 bases from J, with 9 bases between. CDR1 and CDR2 from the germline V gene are SNHLY and FYNNEI. There are 14 residues in the CDR3. CDR3 bases: TGTGCCAGCAGTGATGGGCAGTCCTCCTACGAGCAGTACTTC. It yields the protein CASSDGQSSYEQYF.

This clonotype was counted at least ten times. The chain carries TRBV2 and TRBJ1-1, with D tentatively TRBD1 (5 bases). The CDR3 loop spans 15 amino acids. Looked up from germline, CDR1 is SNHLY and CDR2 is FYNNEI. Trimming cost V 5 bases and J 0 bases, with 13 bases left between them. The CDR3 loop reads CASSSRVTMNTEAFF. The CDR3 DNA follows: TGTGCCAGCAGTTCCAGGGTGACCATGAACACTGAAGCTTTCTTT.

This clonotype was recorded many times. This rearrangement joins TRBV12-3 or TRBV12-4 to TRBJ2-7; D not certain. V gave up 6 bases and J gave up 6 bases, with 12 bases separating them. This CDR3 is built from 12 residues. CDR3 DNA sequence: TGTGCCAGCAGGGGTGATTGGAGCGAGCAGTACTTC. Translation gives CASRGDWSEQYF.

The table lists this clonotype with a few counts. The rearrangement uses TRBV6-2 or TRBV6-3 and TRBJ2-5; the D gene is possibly TRBD1 (5 bases). The germline gives CDR1 MNHEY, CDR2 SVGEGT. This CDR3 has 14 residues. Trimming took off 6 bases at V and 3 bases at J, with 14 bases between the two ends. CDR3 region: CASRLFDSEETQYF. DNA for the CDR3: TGTGCCAGCAGACTGTTCGACAGCGAAGAGACCCAGTACTTC.

The genes are TRBV19 and TRBJ1-5; no reliable D call. V was shortened by 4 bases and J by 4 bases, with 14 bases between the two germline ends. This CDR3 comprises 15 residues. The V gene's germline CDR1 is LNHDA and CDR2 SQIVND (reference sequence). The CDR3 DNA follows: TGTGCCAGTAGTAACGGGCAGCGGACTAATCAGCCCCAGCATTTT. Its protein is CASSNGQRTNQPQHF.

This clonotype was detected ten times or more. V is TRBV20-1 and J is TRBJ1-5; TRBD1 matches 9 bases. V dropped 6 bases and J dropped 7; count of bases not matched to a gene: 13. Germline V gene sequence: CDR1 DFQATT, CDR2 SNEGSKA (reference sequence). The CDR3 loop spans 15 amino acids. The CDR3 region is CSARRPGQGVQPQHF. In DNA, the CDR3 is TGCAGTGCGAGACGACCGGGACAGGGAGTGCAGCCCCAGCATTTT.

This clonotype was seen more than once but under ten times. This sequence joins TRBV5-1 and TRBJ1-3; TRBD1 agrees at 7 bases. Per germline, CDR1 SGHRS and CDR2 YFSETQ. J lost 7 bases, V lost 4 bases, and 11 bases had no gene match. CDR3 length: 15 amino acids. CDR3 coding DNA: TGCGCCAGCAGCGGGGACAGTCCCTTTGGGAACACCATATATTTT. Translated: CASSGDSPFGNTIYF.

This clonotype was observed at least ten times. This sequence joins TRBV20-1 and TRBJ1-1; 7 positions agree with TRBD1. This CDR3 is 15 amino acids long. Germline CDR1 reads DFQATT; CDR2 reads SNEGSKA (reference sequence). With V trimmed by 4 bases and J by 11 bases, 19 bases remained unmatched. Here the CDR3 reads CSAKHSGFRQGDAFF. The DNA of the CDR3 is TGCAGTGCTAAACACTCGGGGTTTAGACAGGGAGACGCTTTCTTT.

This clonotype showed up many times. The chain couples TRBV13 to TRBJ2-2; 7 nucleotides line up with TRBD2. Germline V lookup: CDR1 PRHDT, CDR2 FYEKMQ (reference sequence). The CDR3 is 16 residues long. Trimming at V came to 10 bases and at J to 5 bases, leaving 16 bases not matched to a gene. This chain's CDR3 is CAIPLSGGPNTGELFF. As DNA, the CDR3 is TGTGCCATCCCGCTATCGGGGGGACCAAATACCGGGGAGCTGTTTTTT.

This rearrangement joins TRBV6-1 to TRBJ1-2, with D possibly being TRBD1 (6 bases). Germline CDR1 is MNHNS and CDR2 is SASEGT. The CDR3 runs 16 residues. V lost 3 bases, J lost 3 bases, and 17 bases lay in between. CDR3 sequence reads: CASSERQVASDYGYTF. In nucleotides, the CDR3 is TGTGCCAGCAGTGAGAGACAGGTCGCATCGGACTATGGCTACACCTTC.

This clonotype has a count of ten or more. The rearrangement links TRBV20-1 to TRBJ1-5; D is undetermined. V lost 0 bases to trimming and J lost 0 bases, with 6 bases between them. CDR1 and CDR2 from the germline V gene are DFQATT and SNEGSKA (reference sequence). The CDR3 spans 14 residues. The CDR3: CSARDRDSNQPQHF. The CDR3 nucleotides are TGCAGTGCTAGAGATCGGGATAGCAATCAGCCCCAGCATTTT.

CDR3 DNA: TGTGCCAGCAGCAGGGGGAGGGAGGGCGAAAAACTGTTTTTT. Amino acids: CASSRGREGEKLFF. The chain carries TRBV27 and TRBJ1-4; 7 bases agree with TRBD1. The CDR3 contains 14 residues. The ends lost 6 bases at V and 8 bases at J; junction bases unmatched: 9. The germline gives CDR1 MNHEY, CDR2 SMNVEV (reference sequence). Together with reference TRBV27 and TRBJ1-4, the CDR3 gives the full variable domain: EAQVTQNPRYLITVTGKKLTVTCSQNMNHEYMSWYRQDPGLGLRQIYYSMNVEVTDKGDVPEGYKVSRKEKRNFPLILESPSPNQTSLYFCASSRGREGEKLFFGSGTQLSVL.

This clonotype was seen a handful of times. The genes are TRBV19 and TRBJ2-2, with 11 bases lining up with TRBD2. Trimming removed 5 bases from V and 5 bases from J; junction bases left unmatched: 22. Germline V gives CDR1 LNHDA, CDR2 SQIVND (reference sequence). The length of the CDR3 is 21 residues. In DNA form, the CDR3 reads TGTGCCAGTAGTGCCACGGTGCAGGGGCTTACTAGCGGGAGAAGGACCGGGGAGCTGTTTTTT. Protein: CASSATVQGLTSGRRTGELFF.

This clonotype was counted ten times or more. The J gene is TRBJ1-5, the V gene TRBV28, with a weak D call TRBD1 (5 bases). Germline V gene data show CDR1 as MDHEN and CDR2 as SYDVKM. V was pared by 7 bases and J by 5 bases, with 18 bases between. There are 15 residues in the CDR3. CDR3 DNA sequence: TGTGCCAGCACCCCCAACATAGGGGTCTATCAGCCCCAGCATTTT. It yields the protein CASTPNIGVYQPQHF.

This clonotype was detected only a few times. A junction boundary mismatches the germline segment, possibly from a read error. The chain links TRBV6-1 to TRBJ2-5, with D possibly being TRBD1 (5 bases). The CDR3 contains 13 residues. Per germline, CDR1 MNHNS and CDR2 SASEGT. In DNA form, the CDR3 reads TGTGCCAGCAGTGAAGAGGGGCAAGGGACCCAGTACTTC. It translates to CASSEEGQGTQYF.

The V call is TRBV6-1, the J call TRBJ2-6; a weak D match, TRBD2 (5 bases). The V end lost 9 bases, the J end lost 4 bases, and 10 bases lay between the germline ends. This CDR3 contains 13 residues. The germline V gene has CDR1 MNHNS and CDR2 SASEGT. CDR3 protein: CASLWEGANVLTF. In DNA form, the CDR3 reads TGTGCCAGTCTGTGGGAGGGGGCCAACGTCCTGACTTTC.

This clonotype has ten or more counts. V gene TRBV6-5 combines with J gene TRBJ2-5; 12 bases fit TRBD1. J lost 5 bases, V lost 5 bases, and 6 bases had no gene match. The CDR3 extends over 15 amino acids. CDR1 is MNHEY and CDR2 is SVGAGI in the germline V gene. DNA for the CDR3: TGTGCCAGCAGTACGGGACAGGGGGCGGTTGAGACCCAGTACTTC. Protein: CASSTGQGAVETQYF.

Notes on this clonotype: This sequence may be a read error, since a much larger clone differs from it by one base. Likely a read error: the CDR3 ends without its conserved phenylalanine or tryptophan. This chain joins TRBV6-2 or TRBV6-3 and TRBJ1-1, with TRBD1 as a possible D gene (6 bases). Germline V lookup: CDR1 MNHEY, CDR2 SVGEGT. The CDR3 loop spans 13 amino acids. V was shortened by 7 bases and J by 0 bases, with 9 bases between the two germline ends. The CDR3 DNA is TGTGCCAGCAAGGGGGAGTTGAACACTGAAGCTTTCCTT. This sequence encodes CASKGELNTEAFL.

This clonotype occurred many times. The V call is TRBV18, the J call TRBJ1-2; TRBD1 matches at 7 bases. The CDR3 has 13 residues. Germline V lookup: CDR1 KGHSH, CDR2 LQKENI. The junction had 3 bases not matched to a gene; V was cut back by 3 bases and J by 5 bases. The CDR3 reads CASSPGQEYGYTF. Written as DNA, the CDR3 is TGTGCCAGCTCACCCGGACAGGAGTATGGCTACACCTTC.

In its sample, this clonotype was seen once. J is TRBJ1-2 and V is TRBV12-3 or TRBV12-4, with D possibly TRBD1 on 6 matching bases. The CDR3 is made up of 14 amino acids. The V gene lost 0 bases and the J gene lost 5 bases, with 10 bases spanning the gap. This chain's CDR3 is CASSLADSGYGYTF. The CDR3 DNA follows: TGTGCCAGCAGTTTAGCGGACAGTGGTTATGGCTACACCTTC.

This clonotype occurred many times. This sequence joins TRBV2 and TRBJ2-2; 11 positions agree with TRBD2. The CDR3 has 15 residues. The V and J ends lost 6 bases and 8 bases, in that order; junction bases with no gene match: 8. Germline CDR1 SNHLY, CDR2 FYNNEI. CDR3 sequence (DNA): TGTGCCAGCAGAGGTAGCGGGAGGGCCTCAGGGGAGCTGTTTTTT. This encodes CASRGSGRASGELFF. The whole variable domain, remainder taken from reference TRBV2 and TRBJ2-2, is EPEVTQTPSHQVTQMGQEVILRCVPISNHLYFYWYRQILGQKVEFLVSFYNNEISEKSEIFDDQFSVERPDGSNFTLKIRSTKLEDSAMYFCASRGSGRASGELFFGEGSRLTVL.

Many counts were recorded for this clonotype. This chain connects TRBV13 to TRBJ1-1; 7 bases align to TRBD1. J gave up 5 bases and V 5 bases, and 5 bases lay outside the gene matches. The CDR3 consists of 13 residues. Germline V gene data show CDR1 as PRHDT and CDR2 as FYEKMQ (reference sequence). The CDR3: CASSRQGSTEAFF. DNA for the CDR3: TGTGCCAGCAGCCGACAGGGAAGTACTGAAGCTTTCTTT.

A few counts support this clonotype. The rearrangement links TRBV30 to TRBJ1-6; TRBD1 matches at 9 bases. Germline CDR1 GTSNPN, CDR2 SVGIG (reference sequence). Unmatched junction bases numbered 4, after V lost 4 bases and J lost 9 bases. The length of the CDR3 is 13 residues. CDR3 amino acids: CAWTGTGSSPLHF. CDR3 DNA sequence: TGTGCCTGGACCGGGACAGGGAGTTCACCCCTCCACTTT.

This rearrangement joins TRBV4-3 to TRBJ1-3; possible D gene TRBD1, 6 bases. The CDR3 is made up of 17 amino acids. The germline V gene encodes CDR1 LGHNA and CDR2 YSLEER. V was cut by 0 bases and J by 2 bases, with 14 bases left in between. This CDR3 reads CASSQERFGGPGNTIYF. In DNA form, the CDR3 reads TGCGCCAGCAGCCAAGAGCGTTTTGGGGGGCCTGGAAACACCATATATTTT.

In its sample, this clonotype was seen many times. The J gene is TRBJ2-5, the V gene TRBV3-1; D is undetermined. Germline CDR1 and CDR2: LGHDT and YNNKEL (reference sequence). The CDR3 runs to 15 residues. V gave up 3 bases and J gave up 4 bases, with 15 bases separating them. The CDR3 region is CASSQYPRARETQYF. The CDR3 bases are TGTGCCAGCAGCCAGTACCCTAGGGCCAGAGAGACCCAGTACTTC.

This clonotype was seen repeatedly, ten times or more. The chain couples TRBV20-1 to TRBJ2-7, with 12 positions matching TRBD2. The germline V gene encodes CDR1 DFQATT and CDR2 SNEGSKA (reference sequence). CDR3 length: 18 amino acids. With V trimmed by 6 bases and J by 1 base, 16 bases remained unmatched. Here the CDR3 reads CSAQGLRTSGIRSYEQYF. In DNA form, the CDR3 reads TGCAGTGCCCAGGGCTTGAGGACTAGCGGGATAAGGTCCTACGAGCAGTACTTC.

Many counts were recorded for this clonotype. Here the CDR3 DNA reads TGTGCCAGCAGAGGGGCGGGGGCTAACTATGGCTACACCTTC. It translates to CASRGAGANYGYTF. The gene calls are TRBV28 and TRBJ1-2, with D maybe TRBD1 (5 bases). The CDR3 sequence is 14 residues long. Germline V lookup: CDR1 MDHEN, CDR2 SYDVKM. V lost 6 bases to trimming and J lost 0 bases, with 11 bases between them.